The 20 T cell receptor beta chains in this list originate from one sample, sequenced in a study of early T cells in non-severe SARS-CoV-2 infection. TCRdb fed the 5' RACE reads into MiXCR, producing one record per CDR3 protein. The table shows some 50,000 distinct CDR3 sequences, with more than 9% occurring only once. Sequencing was done on a sample of whole blood. The receptors stem from an adult who was a healthcare worker with PCR-confirmed SARS-CoV-2 infection or an uninfected control (not recorded which).

This clonotype has a count of ten or more. The J gene is TRBJ2-1, the V gene TRBV2, with TRBD2 identical over 12 bases. Germline lookup yields CDR1 SNHLY and CDR2 FYNNEI. The CDR3 has 13 residues. V was clipped by 8 bases and J by 7 bases; unmatched bases: 3. This CDR3 reads CASGLAGKNEQFF. The CDR3 DNA is TGTGCCAGCGGACTAGCGGGAAAGAATGAGCAGTTCTTC.

This clonotype was observed many times. The chain is built from TRBV7-3 and TRBJ2-7; D is perhaps TRBD1 (6 bases). The V end lost 6 bases, the J end lost 1 base, and 13 bases lay between the germline ends. Germline V gene lookup returns CDR1 SGHTA and CDR2 FQGTGA. The CDR3 is 14 residues long. The CDR3 spells CASRKQGDSYEQYF. The CDR3 DNA reads as TGTGCCAGCAGAAAACAGGGAGATTCCTACGAGCAGTACTTC. Full variable domain (outside the CDR3, taken from reference TRBV7-3 and TRBJ2-7): GAGVSQTPSNKVTEKGKYVELRCDPISGHTALYWYRQSLGQGPEFLIYFQGTGAADDSGLPNDRFFAVRPEGSVSTLKIQRTERGDSAVYLCASRKQGDSYEQYFGPGTRLTVT.

This clonotype was recorded at least ten times. V usage is TRBV20-1 and J usage is TRBJ2-5; D is possibly TRBD1 (5 bases). CDR1 and CDR2 (germline): DFQATT, SNEGSKA (reference sequence). The CDR3 spans 12 residues. V was shortened by 2 bases and J by 5 bases, with 9 bases between the two germline ends. The CDR3 region is CSARQGGETQYF. DNA of the CDR3: TGCAGTGCTAGACAGGGTGGGGAGACCCAGTACTTC.

The chain has TRBV3-1 and TRBJ2-7; 8 bases agree with TRBD1. The V gene's germline CDR1 is LGHDT and CDR2 YNNKEL (reference sequence). CDR3 length: 12 residues. The trim removed 1 base at V and 12 bases at J, leaving 5 bases unmatched. The CDR3 bases are TGTGCCAGCAGCCAAGGGGACAGGAGCTTGTACTTC. Its protein is CASSQGDRSLYF.

This clonotype was observed at least ten times. V is TRBV16 and J is TRBJ2-2; D call uncertain. CDR1 and CDR2 (germline): KGHSY, FQNENV. Trimming removed 4 bases from V and 6 bases from J, with 6 bases in between. CDR3 length: 12 amino acids. CDR3 sequence reads: CASSLQAGELFF. The DNA of the CDR3 is TGTGCCAGCAGCCTCCAGGCCGGGGAGCTGTTTTTT.

This clonotype has a count of ten or more. V usage is TRBV20-1 and J usage is TRBJ2-1, with 7 bases matching TRBD2. V lost 1 base to trimming and J lost 5 bases; unmatched junction nucleotides: 8. CDR3 size: 15 residues. The germline CDR1 and CDR2 sequences are DFQATT and SNEGSKA (reference sequence). The CDR3 DNA follows: TGCAGTGCTAGAGCCCCGGCTAGCGGACACAATGAGCAGTTCTTC. It translates to CSARAPASGHNEQFF.

In this sample, this clonotype turned up many times. The chain combines TRBV19 with TRBJ2-3, with D uncertain. Germline CDR1 LNHDA, CDR2 SQIVND (reference sequence). The CDR3 consists of 13 residues. With 6 bases removed from V and 0 bases from J, the gap between germline ends came to 7 bases. CDR3 DNA: TGTGCCAGTAGAGAACCTAGCACAGATACGCAGTATTTT. Encoded protein: CASREPSTDTQYF.

This clonotype was observed many times. V and J are TRBV10-2 and TRBJ2-1; weak D call: TRBD2 (5 bases). V was cut by 6 bases and J by 7 bases, with 10 bases left in between. CDR1 and CDR2 (germline): WSHSY, SAAADI. CDR3 length: 12 amino acids. The CDR3 loop reads CASRPTTNEQFF. In DNA form, the CDR3 reads TGCGCCAGCAGACCGACTACTAATGAGCAGTTCTTC.

This clonotype came up many times. The chain recombines TRBV5-1 with TRBJ2-1; 8 bases align to TRBD2. V shed 3 bases, J shed 0 bases, and the junction held 5 bases outside the gene matches. This CDR3 is built from 16 residues. In germline, CDR1 is SGHRS, CDR2 YFSETQ. CDR3 coding DNA: TGCGCCAGCAGCTGGGGGCTAGCGGGCTCCTACAATGAGCAGTTCTTC. Translated: CASSWGLAGSYNEQFF.

This clonotype has at least ten counts. The rearrangement joins TRBV30 to TRBJ2-1; TRBD2 matches at 13 bases. This CDR3 contains 15 residues. The V gene's germline CDR1 is GTSNPN and CDR2 SVGIG (reference sequence). Unmatched junction bases numbered 5, after V lost 5 bases and J lost 4 bases. CDR3 in amino acids: CAWSTGLAGYNEQFF. CDR3 nucleotides: TGTGCCTGGTCAACGGGACTAGCGGGGTACAATGAGCAGTTCTTC. Based on the CDR3 plus reference TRBV30 and TRBJ2-1, the full variable domain is SQTIHQWPATLVQPVGSPLSLECTVEGTSNPNLYWYRQAAGRGLQLLFYSVGIGQISSEVPQNLSASRPQDRQFILSSKKLLLSDSGFYLCAWSTGLAGYNEQFFGPGTRLTVL.

This clonotype appeared a few times. The chain couples TRBV20-1 to TRBJ2-7; TRBD2 agrees at 9 bases. The CDR3 covers 14 residues. J was trimmed by 6 bases and V by 3 bases; bases with no gene match: 9. CDR1 and CDR2 (germline): DFQATT, SNEGSKA (reference sequence). In nucleotides, the CDR3 is TGCAGTGCTAGTCGGCGGGAGGGCCTCCGCGAGCAGTACTTC. Protein sequence: CSASRREGLREQYF.

This clonotype appeared many times. This sequence joins TRBV20-1 and TRBJ1-2, with unresolved D. The CDR3 sequence is 12 residues long. CDR1 and CDR2 (germline): DFQATT, SNEGSKA (reference sequence). With 3 bases removed from V and 8 bases from J, the gap between germline ends came to 13 bases. The CDR3 loop is CSASGSGYGYTF. The CDR3 DNA is TGCAGTGCTAGTGGTTCGGGGTACGGCTACACCTTC.

This clonotype was seen many times. V usage is TRBV5-1 and J usage is TRBJ2-5; TRBD1 might be the D (6 bases). The CDR3 sequence is 14 residues long. The V gene lost 4 bases and the J gene lost 5 bases, with 15 bases spanning the gap. CDR1 SGHRS and CDR2 YFSETQ come from the germline V gene. As DNA, the CDR3 is TGCGCCAGCAGCCCCGGACAGTTCCGGGAGACCCAGTACTTC. It yields the protein CASSPGQFRETQYF.

The chain joins TRBV6-2 or TRBV6-3 to TRBJ2-1, with D unresolved. Germline V lookup: CDR1 MNHEY, CDR2 SVGEGT. V lost 2 bases, J lost 7 bases, and 3 bases lay in between. CDR3 length equals 11 residues. CDR3 nucleotide sequence: TGTGCCAGCAGTTACGGGAATGAGCAGTTCTTC. It codes for CASSYGNEQFF.

This clonotype was observed a handful of times. V and J are TRBV7-9 and TRBJ2-7; 8 nucleotides align to TRBD1. The CDR3 is 15 residues long. Germline-derived CDR1 and CDR2 are SEHNR and FQNEAQ (reference sequence). V lost 1 base to trimming and J lost 6 bases; unmatched junction nucleotides: 8. The CDR3 protein is CASSLVIGQGGEQYF. DNA for the CDR3: TGTGCCAGCAGCTTAGTGATAGGACAGGGCGGCGAGCAGTACTTC. Drawing the rest from reference TRBV7-9 and TRBJ2-7, the complete variable domain is DTGVSQNPRHKITKRGQNVTFRCDPISEHNRLYWYRQTLGQGPEFLTYFQNEAQLEKSRLLSDRFSAERPKGSFSTLEIQRTEQGDSAMYLCASSLVIGQGGEQYFGPGTRLTVT.

V usage is TRBV29-1 and J usage is TRBJ2-7; the match to TRBD2 covers 11 bases. The CDR3 length is 15 residues. The germline V gene has CDR1 SQVTM and CDR2 ANQGSEA. Germline trimming cut 1 base from V and 2 bases from J; bases unmatched to any gene: 4. The CDR3 DNA follows: TGCAGCGTTGAAGGTACTAGCGGGAGCACCTACGAGCAGTACTTC. Translated, it gives CSVEGTSGSTYEQYF.

This clonotype was detected many times. The chain is built from TRBV10-3 and TRBJ1-3; D gene uncertain. V was clipped by 6 bases and J by 0 bases, with 6 bases between them. Germline lookup yields CDR1 ENHRY and CDR2 SYGVKD. The CDR3 runs 13 residues. The DNA for the CDR3 is TGTGCCATCAGGGTTACCTCTGGAAACACCATATATTTT. Translation gives CAIRVTSGNTIYF.

The sample holds many counts of this clonotype. The chain has TRBV18 and TRBJ1-4; D remains unclear. Looked up from germline, CDR1 is KGHSH and CDR2 is LQKENI. The CDR3 loop spans 17 amino acids. V dropped 1 base and J dropped 7 bases, with 19 bases sitting between them. CDR3 in DNA: TGTGCCAGCTCACCACAACAATTAGAGATGGGCCGTGAAAAACTGTTTTTT. The encoded protein is CASSPQQLEMGREKLFF.

This clonotype has at least ten counts. This chain connects TRBV29-1 to TRBJ2-7, with D perhaps matching TRBD2 (5 bases). V shed 4 bases and J shed 2 bases, with 9 bases lying between them. Germline lookup yields CDR1 SQVTM and CDR2 ANQGSEA. This CDR3 spans 12 amino acids. The CDR3 region has the DNA TGCAGCGTTGTGACGGGGACCTACGAGCAGTACTTC. Its protein product is CSVVTGTYEQYF.

This clonotype was counted ten times or more. The chain uses TRBV7-6 and TRBJ2-3; D is ambiguous. Between the trimmed V and J ends, which lost 1 base and 6 bases, there was a span of 11 bases. This CDR3 region has 14 residues. CDR1 and CDR2 from the germline V gene are SGHVS and FNYEAQ. The CDR3 DNA sequence: TGTGCCAGCAGCTTAGGCACGCAACTGGATACGCAGTATTTT. Encoded protein: CASSLGTQLDTQYF.